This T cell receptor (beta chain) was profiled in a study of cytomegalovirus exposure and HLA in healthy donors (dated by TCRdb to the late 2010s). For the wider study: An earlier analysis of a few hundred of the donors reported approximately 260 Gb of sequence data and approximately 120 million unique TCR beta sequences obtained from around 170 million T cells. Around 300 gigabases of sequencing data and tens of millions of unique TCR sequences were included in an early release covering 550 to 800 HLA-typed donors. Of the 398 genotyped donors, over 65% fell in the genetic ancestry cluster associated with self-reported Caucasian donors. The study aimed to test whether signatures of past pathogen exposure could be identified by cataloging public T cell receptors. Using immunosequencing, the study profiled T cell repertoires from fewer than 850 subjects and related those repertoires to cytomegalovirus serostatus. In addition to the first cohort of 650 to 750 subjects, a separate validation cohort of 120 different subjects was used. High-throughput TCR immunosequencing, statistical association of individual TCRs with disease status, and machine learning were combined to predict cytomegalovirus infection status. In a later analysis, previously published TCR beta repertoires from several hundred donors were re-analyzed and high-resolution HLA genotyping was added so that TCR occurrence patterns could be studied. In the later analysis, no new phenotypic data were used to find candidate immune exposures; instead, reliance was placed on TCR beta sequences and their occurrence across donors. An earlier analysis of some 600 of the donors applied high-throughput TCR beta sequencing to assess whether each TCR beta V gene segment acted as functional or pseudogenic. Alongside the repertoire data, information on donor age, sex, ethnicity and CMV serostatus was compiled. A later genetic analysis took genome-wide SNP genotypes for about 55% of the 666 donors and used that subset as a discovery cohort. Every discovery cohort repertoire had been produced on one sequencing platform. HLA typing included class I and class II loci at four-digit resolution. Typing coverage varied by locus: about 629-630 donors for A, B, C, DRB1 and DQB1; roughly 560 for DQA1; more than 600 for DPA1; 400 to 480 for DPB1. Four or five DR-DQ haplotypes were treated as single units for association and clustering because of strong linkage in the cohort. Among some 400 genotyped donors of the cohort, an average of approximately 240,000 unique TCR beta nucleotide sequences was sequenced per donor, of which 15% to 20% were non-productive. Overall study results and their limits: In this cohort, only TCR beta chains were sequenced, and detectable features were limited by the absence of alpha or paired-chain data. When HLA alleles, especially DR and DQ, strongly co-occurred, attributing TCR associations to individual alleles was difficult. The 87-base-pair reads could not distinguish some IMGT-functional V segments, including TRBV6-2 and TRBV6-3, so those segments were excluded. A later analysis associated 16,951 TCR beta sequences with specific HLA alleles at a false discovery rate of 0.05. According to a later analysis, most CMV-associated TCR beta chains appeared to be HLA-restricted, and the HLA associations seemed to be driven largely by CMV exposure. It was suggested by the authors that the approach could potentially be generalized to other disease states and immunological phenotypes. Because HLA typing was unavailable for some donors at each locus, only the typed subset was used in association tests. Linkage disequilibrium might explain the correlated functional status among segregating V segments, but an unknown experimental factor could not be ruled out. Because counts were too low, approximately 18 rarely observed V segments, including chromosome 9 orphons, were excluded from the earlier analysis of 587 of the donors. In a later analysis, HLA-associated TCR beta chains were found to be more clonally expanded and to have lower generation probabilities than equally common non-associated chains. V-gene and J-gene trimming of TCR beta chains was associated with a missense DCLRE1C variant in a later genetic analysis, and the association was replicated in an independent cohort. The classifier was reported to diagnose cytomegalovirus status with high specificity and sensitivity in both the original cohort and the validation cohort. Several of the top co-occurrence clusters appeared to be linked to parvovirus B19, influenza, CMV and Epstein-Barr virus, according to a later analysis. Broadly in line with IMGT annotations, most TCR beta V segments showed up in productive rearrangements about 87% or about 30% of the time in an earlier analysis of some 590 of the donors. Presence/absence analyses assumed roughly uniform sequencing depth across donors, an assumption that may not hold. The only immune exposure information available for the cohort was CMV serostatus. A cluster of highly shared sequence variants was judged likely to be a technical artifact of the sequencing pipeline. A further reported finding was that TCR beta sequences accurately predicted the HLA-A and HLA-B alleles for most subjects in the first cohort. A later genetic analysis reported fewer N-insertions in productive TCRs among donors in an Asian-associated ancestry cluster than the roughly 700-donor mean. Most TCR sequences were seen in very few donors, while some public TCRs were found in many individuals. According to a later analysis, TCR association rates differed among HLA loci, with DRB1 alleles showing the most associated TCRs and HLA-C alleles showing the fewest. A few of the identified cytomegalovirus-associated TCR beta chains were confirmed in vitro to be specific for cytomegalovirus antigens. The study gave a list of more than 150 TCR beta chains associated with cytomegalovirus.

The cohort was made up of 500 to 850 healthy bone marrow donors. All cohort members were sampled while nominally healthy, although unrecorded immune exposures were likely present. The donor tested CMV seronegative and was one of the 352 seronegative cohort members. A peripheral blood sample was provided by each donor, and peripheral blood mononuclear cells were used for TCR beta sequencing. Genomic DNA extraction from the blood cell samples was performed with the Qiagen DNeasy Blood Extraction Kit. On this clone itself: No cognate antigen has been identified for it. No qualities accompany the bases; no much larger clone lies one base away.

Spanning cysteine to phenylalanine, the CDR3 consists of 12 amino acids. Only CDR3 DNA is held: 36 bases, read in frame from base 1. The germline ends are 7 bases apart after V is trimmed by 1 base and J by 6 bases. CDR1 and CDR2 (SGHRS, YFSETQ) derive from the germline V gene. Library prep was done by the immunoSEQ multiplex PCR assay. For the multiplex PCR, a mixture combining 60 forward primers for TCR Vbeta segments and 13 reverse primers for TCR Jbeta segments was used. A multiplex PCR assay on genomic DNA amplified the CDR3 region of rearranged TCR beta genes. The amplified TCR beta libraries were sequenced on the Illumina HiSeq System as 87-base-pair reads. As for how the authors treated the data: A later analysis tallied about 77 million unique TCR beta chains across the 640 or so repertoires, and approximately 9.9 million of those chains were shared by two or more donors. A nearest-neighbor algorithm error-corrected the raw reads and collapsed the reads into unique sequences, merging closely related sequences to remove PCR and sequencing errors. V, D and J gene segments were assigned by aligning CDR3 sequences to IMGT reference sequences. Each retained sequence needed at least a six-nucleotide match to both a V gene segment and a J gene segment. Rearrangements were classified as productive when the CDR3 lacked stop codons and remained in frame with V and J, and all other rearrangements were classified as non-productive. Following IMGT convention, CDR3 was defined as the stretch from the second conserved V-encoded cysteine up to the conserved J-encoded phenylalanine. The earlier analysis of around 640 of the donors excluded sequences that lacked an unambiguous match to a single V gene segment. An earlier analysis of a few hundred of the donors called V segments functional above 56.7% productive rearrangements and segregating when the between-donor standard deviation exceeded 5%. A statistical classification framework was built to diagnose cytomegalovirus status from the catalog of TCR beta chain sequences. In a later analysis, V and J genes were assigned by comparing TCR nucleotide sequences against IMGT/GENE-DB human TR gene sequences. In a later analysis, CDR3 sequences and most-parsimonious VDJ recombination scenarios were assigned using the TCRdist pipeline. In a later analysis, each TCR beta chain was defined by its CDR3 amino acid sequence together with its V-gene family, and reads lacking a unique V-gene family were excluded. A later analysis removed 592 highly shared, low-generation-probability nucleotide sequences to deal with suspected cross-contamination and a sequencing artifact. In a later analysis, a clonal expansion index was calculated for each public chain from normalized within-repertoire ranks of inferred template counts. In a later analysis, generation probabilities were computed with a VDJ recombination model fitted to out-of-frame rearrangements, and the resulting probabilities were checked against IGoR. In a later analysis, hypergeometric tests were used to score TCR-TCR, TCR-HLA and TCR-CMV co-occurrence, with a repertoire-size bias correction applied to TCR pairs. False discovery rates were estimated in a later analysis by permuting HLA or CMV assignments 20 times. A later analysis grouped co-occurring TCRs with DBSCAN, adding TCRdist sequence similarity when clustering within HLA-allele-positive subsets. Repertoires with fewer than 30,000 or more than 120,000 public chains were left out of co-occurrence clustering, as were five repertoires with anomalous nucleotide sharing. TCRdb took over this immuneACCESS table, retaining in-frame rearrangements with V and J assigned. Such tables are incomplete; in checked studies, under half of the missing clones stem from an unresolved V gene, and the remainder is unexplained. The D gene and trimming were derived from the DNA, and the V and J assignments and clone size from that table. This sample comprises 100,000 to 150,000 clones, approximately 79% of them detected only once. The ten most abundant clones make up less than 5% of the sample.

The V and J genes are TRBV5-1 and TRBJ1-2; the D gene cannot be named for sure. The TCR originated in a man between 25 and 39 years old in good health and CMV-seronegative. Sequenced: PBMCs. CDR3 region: CASSLFGDGYTF. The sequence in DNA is TGCGCCAGCAGCTTGTTCGGTGATGGCTACACCTTC.